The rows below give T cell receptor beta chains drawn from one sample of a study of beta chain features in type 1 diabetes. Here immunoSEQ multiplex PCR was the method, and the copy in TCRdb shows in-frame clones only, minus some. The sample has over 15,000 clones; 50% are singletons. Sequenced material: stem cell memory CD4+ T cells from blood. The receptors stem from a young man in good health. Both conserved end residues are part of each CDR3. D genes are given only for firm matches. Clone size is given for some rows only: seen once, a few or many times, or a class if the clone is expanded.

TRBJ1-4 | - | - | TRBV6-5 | CASSYGTGNEKLFF | TGTGCCAGCAGTTACGGTACAGGGAATGAAAAACTGTTTTTT
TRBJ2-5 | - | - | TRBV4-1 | CASSQGVLETQYF | TGCGCCAGCAGCCAAGGCGTACTGGAGACCCAGTACTTC
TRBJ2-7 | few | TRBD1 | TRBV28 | CASSRVGTGGYEQYF | TGTGCCAGCAGCAGGGTCGGGACAGGGGGCTACGAGCAGTACTTC
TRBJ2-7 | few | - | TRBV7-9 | CASSLMLAGEQYF | TGTGCCAGCAGCTTAATGCTAGCCGGCGAGCAGTACTTC
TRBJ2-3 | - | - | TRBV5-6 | CASSLGGIDTQYF | TGTGCCAGCAGCTTGGGGGGCATAGATACGCAGTATTTT
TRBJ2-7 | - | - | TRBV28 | CASSYGGGVSSYEQYF | TGTGCCAGCAGTTATGGCGGAGGGGTCTCCTCCTACGAGCAGTACTTC
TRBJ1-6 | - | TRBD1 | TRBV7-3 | CASSLEGQGYSPLHF | TGTGCCAGCAGCTTGGAGGGACAGGGGTATTCACCCCTCCACTTT
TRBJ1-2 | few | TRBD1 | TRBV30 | CAWSVRQGNAGYTF | TGTGCCTGGAGTGTACGACAGGGGAACGCCGGCTACACCTTC
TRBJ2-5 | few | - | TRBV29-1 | CSAGQTTQETQYF | TGCAGCGCCGGACAGACAACCCAAGAGACCCAGTACTTC
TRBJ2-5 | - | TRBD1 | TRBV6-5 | CASSRDRVGETQYF | TGTGCCAGCAGCCGGGACAGGGTTGGCGAGACCCAGTACTTC
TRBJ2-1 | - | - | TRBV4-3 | CASSLLTGDEQFF | TGCGCCAGCAGCCTTCTTACCGGGGATGAGCAGTTCTTC